This T cell receptor (beta chain) was obtained from a study of T cells in narcolepsy (dated by TCRdb to 2016 to 2019). As for the study more broadly: Patients with narcolepsy type 1 or type 2 (NT1, NT2) and healthy control donors were enrolled in the study. Autoreactive T cells targeting hypocretin neuron self-antigens (hypocretin, TRIB2) were sought in narcolepsy patients, and TCR Vbeta sequencing was used to track clonotypes in blood and CSF.

This clone came up once. The target of this receptor is not known. Base quality data are lacking; no much larger clone is found one base away. Findings and caveats that apply to the study as a whole: Plots comparing CSF and blood CD4+ T cell clonotypes from the same patient highlighted HCRT-specific and TRIB2-specific autoreactive clonotypes. No sequences matching autoreactive T cell clones were contained in some blood memory CD4+ repertoires from patients and controls. Numbers of sequenced blood memory CD4+ clonotypes were comparable, averaging roughly 40,000 in patients and over 30,000 in controls. Autoreactive clonotypes were reported to be detected serially in the blood of the same patients and of different patients, but not in the blood of healthy controls.

Memory CD4+ T cells were sorted ex vivo from peripheral blood of narcolepsy patients and healthy controls for TCR Vbeta sequencing. Libraries were built with the immunoSEQ multiplex PCR assay. The immuneACCESS repertoire file appears here via TCRdb, limited to in-frame rearrangements. These files lack a portion of the clones; in checked studies, under half of the deficit traces to unresolved V genes, and the cause of the others is not known. In all, the sample holds around 35,000 clones, and roughly 90% of those were seen once. The ten top clones hold roughly 1.2% of the sample. The germline V gene yields SQVTM for CDR1 and ANQGSEA for CDR2. V was cut back by 7 bases and J by 10 bases, leaving a gap of 13 bases between them. The CDR3 has 10 amino acids, counting the end cysteine and phenylalanine. Only the CDR3 region is kept as DNA, spanning 30 bases read in frame from base 1.

This receptor was identified in a human donor with narcolepsy. Sequencing input: CD45RA- memory CD4+ T cells from PBMCs. The cell subset or site label of this sample denotes: memory T cells sorted ex vivo from peripheral blood. The chain is encoded by TRBV29-1 joined to TRBJ1-1, with the D gene uncertain. CDR3 protein: CSASREGAFF. The DNA sequence is as follows: TGCAGCGCCTCCCGAGAGGGAGCTTTCTTT.